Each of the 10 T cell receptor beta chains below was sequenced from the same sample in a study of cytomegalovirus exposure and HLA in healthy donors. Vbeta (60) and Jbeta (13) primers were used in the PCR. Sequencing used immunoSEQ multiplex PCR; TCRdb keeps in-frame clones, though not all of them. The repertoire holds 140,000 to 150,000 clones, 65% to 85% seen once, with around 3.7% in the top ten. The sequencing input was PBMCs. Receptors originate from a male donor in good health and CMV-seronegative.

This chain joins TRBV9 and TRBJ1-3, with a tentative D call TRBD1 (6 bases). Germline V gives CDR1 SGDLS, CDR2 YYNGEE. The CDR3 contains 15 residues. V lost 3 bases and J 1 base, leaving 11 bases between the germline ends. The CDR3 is CASSGGGVSGNTIYF. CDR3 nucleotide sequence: TGTGCCAGCAGCGGAGGGGGTGTGTCTGGAAACACCATATATTTT. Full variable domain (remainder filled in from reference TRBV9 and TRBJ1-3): DSGVTQTPKHLITATGQRVTLRCSPRSGDLSVYWYQQSLDQGLQFLIQYYNGEERAKGNILERFSAQQFPDLHSELNLSSLELGDSALYFCASSGGGVSGNTIYFGEGSWLTVV.

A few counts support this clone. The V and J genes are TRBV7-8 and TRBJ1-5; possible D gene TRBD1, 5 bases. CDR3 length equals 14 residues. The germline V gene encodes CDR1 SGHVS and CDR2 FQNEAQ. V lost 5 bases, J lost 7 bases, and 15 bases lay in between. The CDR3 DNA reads TGTGCCAGCAGCGTAGACAGTCCCCCACAGCCCCAGCATTTT. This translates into CASSVDSPPQPQHF. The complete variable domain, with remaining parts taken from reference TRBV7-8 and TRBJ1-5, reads GAGVSQSPRYKVAKRGQDVALRCDPISGHVSLFWYQQALGQGPEFLTYFQNEAQLDKSGLPSDRFFAERPEGSVSTLKIQRTQQEDSAVYLCASSVDSPPQPQHFGDGTRLSIL.

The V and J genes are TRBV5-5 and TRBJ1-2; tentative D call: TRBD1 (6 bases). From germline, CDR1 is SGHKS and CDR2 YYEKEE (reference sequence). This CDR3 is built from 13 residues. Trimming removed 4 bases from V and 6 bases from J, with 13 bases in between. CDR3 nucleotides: TGTGCCAGCAGCCCTCGAACAGGGAATGGCTACACCTTC. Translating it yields CASSPRTGNGYTF.

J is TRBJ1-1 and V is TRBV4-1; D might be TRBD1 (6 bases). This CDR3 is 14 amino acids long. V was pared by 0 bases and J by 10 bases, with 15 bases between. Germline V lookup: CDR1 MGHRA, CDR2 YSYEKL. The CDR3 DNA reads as TGCGCCAGCAGCCAAGACTATCAGGGGCGACGAGCTTTCTTT. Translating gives CASSQDYQGRRAFF.

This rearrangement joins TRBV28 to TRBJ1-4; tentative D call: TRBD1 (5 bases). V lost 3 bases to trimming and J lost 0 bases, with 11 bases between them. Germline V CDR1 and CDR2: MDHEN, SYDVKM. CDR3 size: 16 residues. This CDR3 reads CASSLVPGPTNEKLFF. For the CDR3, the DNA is TGTGCCAGCAGTTTGGTCCCAGGGCCAACTAATGAAAAACTGTTTTTT.

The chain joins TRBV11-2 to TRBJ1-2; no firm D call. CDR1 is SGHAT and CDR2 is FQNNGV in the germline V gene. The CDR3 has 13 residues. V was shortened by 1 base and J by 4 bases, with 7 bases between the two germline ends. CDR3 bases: TGTGCCAGCAGCTTAGTCGCGGGCTATGGCTACACCTTC. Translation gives CASSLVAGYGYTF.

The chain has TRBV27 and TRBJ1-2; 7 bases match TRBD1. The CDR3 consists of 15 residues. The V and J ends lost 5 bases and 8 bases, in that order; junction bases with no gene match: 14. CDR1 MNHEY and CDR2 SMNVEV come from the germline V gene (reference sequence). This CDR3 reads CASSGYITGERGYTF. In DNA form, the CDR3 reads TGTGCCAGCAGTGGATACATCACAGGGGAGAGGGGCTACACCTTC.

The DNA for the CDR3 is TGTGCTAGTGGTTCCCCCCCAGAAAACACTGAAGCTTTCTTT. This translates into CASGSPPENTEAFF. The chain has TRBV12-5 and TRBJ1-1; D gene unclear. Looked up from germline, CDR1 is LGHNT and CDR2 is FRNRAP. The CDR3 is made up of 14 amino acids. Trimming stripped 4 bases from V and 2 bases from J, with 11 bases between.

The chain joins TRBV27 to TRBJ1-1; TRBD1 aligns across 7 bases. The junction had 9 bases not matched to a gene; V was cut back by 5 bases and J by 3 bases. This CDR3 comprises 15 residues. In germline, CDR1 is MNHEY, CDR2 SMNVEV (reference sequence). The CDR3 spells CASSPDVTGYTEAFF. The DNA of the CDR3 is TGTGCCAGCAGTCCGGATGTGACAGGGTACACTGAAGCTTTCTTT.

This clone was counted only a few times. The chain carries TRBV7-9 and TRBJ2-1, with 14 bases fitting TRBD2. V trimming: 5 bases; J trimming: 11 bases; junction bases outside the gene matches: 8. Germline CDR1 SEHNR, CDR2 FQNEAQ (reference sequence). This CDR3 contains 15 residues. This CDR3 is CASSVGLAGGHKQFF. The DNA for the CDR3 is TGTGCCAGCAGCGTCGGACTAGCGGGGGGCCATAAGCAGTTCTTC.